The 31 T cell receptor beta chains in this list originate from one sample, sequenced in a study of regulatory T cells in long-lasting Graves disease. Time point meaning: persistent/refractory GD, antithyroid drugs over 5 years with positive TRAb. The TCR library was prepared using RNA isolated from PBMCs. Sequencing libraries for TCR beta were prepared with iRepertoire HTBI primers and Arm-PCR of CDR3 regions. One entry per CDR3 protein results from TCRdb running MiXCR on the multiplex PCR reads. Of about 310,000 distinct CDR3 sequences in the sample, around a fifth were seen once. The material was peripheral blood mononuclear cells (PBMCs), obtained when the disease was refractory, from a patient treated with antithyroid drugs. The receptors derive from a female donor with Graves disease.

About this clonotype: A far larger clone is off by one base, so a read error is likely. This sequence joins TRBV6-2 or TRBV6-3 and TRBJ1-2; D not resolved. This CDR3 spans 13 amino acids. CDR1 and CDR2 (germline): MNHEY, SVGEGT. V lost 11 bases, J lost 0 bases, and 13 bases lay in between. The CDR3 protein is CAVLAEANYGYTF. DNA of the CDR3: TGTGCCGTCCTAGCGGAGGCTAACTATGGCTACACCTTC.

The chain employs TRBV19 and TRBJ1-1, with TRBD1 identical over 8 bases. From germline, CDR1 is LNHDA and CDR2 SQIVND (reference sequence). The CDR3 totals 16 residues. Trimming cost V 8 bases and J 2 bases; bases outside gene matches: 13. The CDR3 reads CASSPDRGPINTEAFF. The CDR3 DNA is TGTGCCAGTTCCCCCGACAGGGGACCCATCAACACTGAAGCTTTCTTT.

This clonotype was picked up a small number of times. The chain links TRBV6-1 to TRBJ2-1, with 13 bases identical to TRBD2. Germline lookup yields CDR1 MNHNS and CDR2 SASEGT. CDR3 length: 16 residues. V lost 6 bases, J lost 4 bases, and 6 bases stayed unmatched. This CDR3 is CASSPGLAGVYNEQFF. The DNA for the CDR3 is TGTGCCAGCAGCCCCGGACTAGCGGGAGTTTACAATGAGCAGTTCTTC.

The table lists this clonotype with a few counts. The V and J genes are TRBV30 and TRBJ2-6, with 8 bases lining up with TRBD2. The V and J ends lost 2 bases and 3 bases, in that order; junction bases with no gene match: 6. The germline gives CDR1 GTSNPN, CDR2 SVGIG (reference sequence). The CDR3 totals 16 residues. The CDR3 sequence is CAWSSAGGGGANVLTF. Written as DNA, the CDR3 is TGTGCCTGGAGTTCGGCGGGAGGAGGTGGGGCCAACGTCCTGACTTTC.

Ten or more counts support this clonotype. The CDR3 DNA reads as TGTGCCAGCGGCGGGGGGATGAACACTGAAGCTTTCTTT. Its protein product is CASGGGMNTEAFF. The rearrangement links TRBV28 to TRBJ1-1; maybe TRBD1 (5 bases). The CDR3 contains 13 residues. Germline lookup yields CDR1 MDHEN and CDR2 SYDVKM. V was pared by 8 bases and J by 0 bases, with 10 bases between.

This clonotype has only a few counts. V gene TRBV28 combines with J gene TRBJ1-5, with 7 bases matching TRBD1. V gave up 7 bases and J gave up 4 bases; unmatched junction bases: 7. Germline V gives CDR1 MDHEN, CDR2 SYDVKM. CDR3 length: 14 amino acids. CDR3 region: CASIEDRKNQPQHF. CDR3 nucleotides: TGTGCCAGCATTGAGGACAGGAAAAATCAGCCCCAGCATTTT.

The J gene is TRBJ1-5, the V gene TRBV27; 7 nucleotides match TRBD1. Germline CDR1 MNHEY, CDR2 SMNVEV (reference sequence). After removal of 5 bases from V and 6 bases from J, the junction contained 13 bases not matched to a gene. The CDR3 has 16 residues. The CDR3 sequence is CASSPSGTEMGQPQHF. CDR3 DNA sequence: TGTGCCAGCAGTCCCTCCGGGACAGAGATGGGTCAGCCCCAGCATTTT.

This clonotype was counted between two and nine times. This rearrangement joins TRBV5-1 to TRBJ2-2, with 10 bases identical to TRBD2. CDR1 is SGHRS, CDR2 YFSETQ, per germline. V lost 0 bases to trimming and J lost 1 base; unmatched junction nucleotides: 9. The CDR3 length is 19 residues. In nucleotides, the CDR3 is TGCGCCAGCAGCTTGGTCCCTAGCGGGGGCCCTTTGAACACCGGGGAGCTGTTTTTT. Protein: CASSLVPSGGPLNTGELFF.

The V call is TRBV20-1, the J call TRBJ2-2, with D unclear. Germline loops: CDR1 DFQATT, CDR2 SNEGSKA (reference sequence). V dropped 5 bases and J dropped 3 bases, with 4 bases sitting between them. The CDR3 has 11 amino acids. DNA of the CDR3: TGCAGTGCTCCCTACACCGGGGAGCTGTTTTTT. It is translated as CSAPYTGELFF.

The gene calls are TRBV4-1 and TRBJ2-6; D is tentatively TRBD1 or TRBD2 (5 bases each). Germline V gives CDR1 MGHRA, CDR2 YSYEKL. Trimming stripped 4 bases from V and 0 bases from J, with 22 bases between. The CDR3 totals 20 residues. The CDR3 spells CASSRFLPGRLSSGANVLTF. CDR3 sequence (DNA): TGCGCCAGCAGCCGATTTCTTCCGGGACGATTGAGCTCTGGGGCCAACGTCCTGACTTTC.

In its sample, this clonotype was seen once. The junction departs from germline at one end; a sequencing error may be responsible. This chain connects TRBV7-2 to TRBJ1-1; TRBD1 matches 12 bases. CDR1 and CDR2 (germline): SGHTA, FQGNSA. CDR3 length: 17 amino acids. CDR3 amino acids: CASGDPGQGATNAEAFF. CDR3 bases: TGTGCCAGCGGAGACCCGGGACAGGGGGCGACGAACGCTGAAGCTTTCTTT. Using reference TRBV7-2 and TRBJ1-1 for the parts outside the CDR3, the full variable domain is GAGVSQSPSNKVTEKGKDVELRCDPISGHTALYWYRQSLGQGLEFLIYFQGNSAPDKSGLPSDRFSAERTGGSVSTLTIQRTQQEDSAVYLCASGDPGQGATNAEAFFGQGTRLTVV.

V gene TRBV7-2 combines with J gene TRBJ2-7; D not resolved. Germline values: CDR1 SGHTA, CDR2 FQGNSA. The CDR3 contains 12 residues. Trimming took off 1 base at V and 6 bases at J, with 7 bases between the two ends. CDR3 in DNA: TGTGCCAGCAGCTTAGATTTGGTCGAGCAGTACTTC. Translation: CASSLDLVEQYF.

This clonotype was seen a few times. CDR3 in amino acids: CASSATQNTGELFF. CDR3 bases: TGTGCCAGCAGCGCCACACAGAACACCGGGGAGCTGTTTTTT. This sequence joins TRBV9 and TRBJ2-2; D is unclear. Per germline, CDR1 SGDLS and CDR2 YYNGEE. This CDR3 contains 14 residues. Trimming took off 3 bases at V and 1 base at J, with 7 bases between the two ends.

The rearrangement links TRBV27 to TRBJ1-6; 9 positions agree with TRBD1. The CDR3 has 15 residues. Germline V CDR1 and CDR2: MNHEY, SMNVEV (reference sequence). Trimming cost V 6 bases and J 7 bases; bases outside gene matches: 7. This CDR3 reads CASSKQGALNSPLHF. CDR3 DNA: TGTGCCAGCAGCAAACAGGGGGCCCTAAATTCACCCCTCCACTTT.

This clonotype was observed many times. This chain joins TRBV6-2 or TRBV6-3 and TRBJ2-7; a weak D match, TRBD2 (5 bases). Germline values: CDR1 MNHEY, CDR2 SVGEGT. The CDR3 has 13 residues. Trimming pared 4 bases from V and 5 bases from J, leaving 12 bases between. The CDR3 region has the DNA TGTGCCAGCAGTTTCCGACTACAGAACGAGCAGTACTTC. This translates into CASSFRLQNEQYF.

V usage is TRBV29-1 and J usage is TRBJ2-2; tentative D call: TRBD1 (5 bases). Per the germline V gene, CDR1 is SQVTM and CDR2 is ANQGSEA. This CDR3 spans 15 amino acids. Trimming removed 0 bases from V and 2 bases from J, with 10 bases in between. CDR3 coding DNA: TGCAGCGTTGAAGATCCAGGGATCAACACCGGGGAGCTGTTTTTT. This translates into CSVEDPGINTGELFF.

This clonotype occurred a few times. CDR3: CASSLQVGAVEQYF. The CDR3 DNA reads TGTGCCAGCAGCTTACAGGTGGGAGCGGTCGAGCAGTACTTC. This sequence joins TRBV7-9 and TRBJ2-7; D is perhaps TRBD2 (5 bases). Deletions cut 2 bases from V and 6 bases from J, with 14 bases between. Looked up from germline, CDR1 is SEHNR and CDR2 is FQNEAQ (reference sequence). This CDR3 spans 14 amino acids.

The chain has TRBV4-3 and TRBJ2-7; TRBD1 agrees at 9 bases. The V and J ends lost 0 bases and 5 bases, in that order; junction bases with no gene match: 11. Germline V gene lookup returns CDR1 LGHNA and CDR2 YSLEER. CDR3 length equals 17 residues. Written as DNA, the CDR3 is TGCGCCAGCAGCCAAGAGGGGACAGGGAGTGTAAGGAACGAGCAGTACTTC. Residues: CASSQEGTGSVRNEQYF.

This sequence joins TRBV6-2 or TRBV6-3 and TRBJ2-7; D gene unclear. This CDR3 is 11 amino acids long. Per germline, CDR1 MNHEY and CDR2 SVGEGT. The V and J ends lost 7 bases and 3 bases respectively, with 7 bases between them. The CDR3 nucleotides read TGTGCCAGCATATTAAACTACGAGCAGTACTTC. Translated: CASILNYEQYF.

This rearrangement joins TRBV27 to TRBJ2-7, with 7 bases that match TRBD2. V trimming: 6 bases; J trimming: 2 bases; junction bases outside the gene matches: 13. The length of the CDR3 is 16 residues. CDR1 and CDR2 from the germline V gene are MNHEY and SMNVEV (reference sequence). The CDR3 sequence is CASRDQGSGRPYEQYF. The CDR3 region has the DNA TGTGCCAGCAGAGACCAGGGTTCCGGGAGGCCCTACGAGCAGTACTTC.

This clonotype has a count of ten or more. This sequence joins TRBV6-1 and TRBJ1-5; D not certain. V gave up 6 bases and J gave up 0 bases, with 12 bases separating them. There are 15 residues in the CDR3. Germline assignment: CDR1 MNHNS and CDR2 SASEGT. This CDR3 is CASREHEDSNQPQHF. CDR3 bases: TGTGCCAGCAGAGAACACGAAGATAGCAATCAGCCCCAGCATTTT.

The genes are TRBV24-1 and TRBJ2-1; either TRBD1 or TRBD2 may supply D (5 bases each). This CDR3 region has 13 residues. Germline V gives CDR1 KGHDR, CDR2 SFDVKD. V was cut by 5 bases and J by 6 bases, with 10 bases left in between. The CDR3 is CATSGVGPNEQFF. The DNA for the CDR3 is TGTGCCACCAGTGGTGTGGGACCCAATGAGCAGTTCTTC.

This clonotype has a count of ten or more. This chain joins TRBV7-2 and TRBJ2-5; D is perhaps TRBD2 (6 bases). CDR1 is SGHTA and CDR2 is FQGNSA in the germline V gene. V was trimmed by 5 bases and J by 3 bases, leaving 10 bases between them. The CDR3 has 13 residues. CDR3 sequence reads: CASSRDFEETQYF. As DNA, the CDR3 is TGTGCCAGCAGCAGGGACTTCGAAGAGACCCAGTACTTC.

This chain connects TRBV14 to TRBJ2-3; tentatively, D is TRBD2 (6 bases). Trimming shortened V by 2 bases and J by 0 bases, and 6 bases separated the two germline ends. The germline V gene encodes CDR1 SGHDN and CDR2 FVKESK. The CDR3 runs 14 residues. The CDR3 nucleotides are TGTGCCAGCAGCCAACTAGCGAGCACAGATACGCAGTATTTT. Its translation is CASSQLASTDTQYF.

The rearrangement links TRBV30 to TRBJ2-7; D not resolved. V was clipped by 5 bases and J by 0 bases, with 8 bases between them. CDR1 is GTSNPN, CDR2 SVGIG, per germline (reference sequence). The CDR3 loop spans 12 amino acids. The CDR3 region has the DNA TGTGCCTGGTCCGCCCTCTCCTACGAGCAGTACTTC. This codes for CAWSALSYEQYF.

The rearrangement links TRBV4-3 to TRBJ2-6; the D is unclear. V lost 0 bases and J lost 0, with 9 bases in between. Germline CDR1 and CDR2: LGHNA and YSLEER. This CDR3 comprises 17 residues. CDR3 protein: CASSQDIGSSGANVLTF. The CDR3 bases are TGCGCCAGCAGCCAAGATATTGGGTCCTCTGGGGCCAACGTCCTGACTTTC.

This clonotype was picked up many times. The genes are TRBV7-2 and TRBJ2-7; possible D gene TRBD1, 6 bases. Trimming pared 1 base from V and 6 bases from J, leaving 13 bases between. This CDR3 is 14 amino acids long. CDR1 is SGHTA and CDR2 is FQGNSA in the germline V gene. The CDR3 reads CASSLVAGEGEQYF. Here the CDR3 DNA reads TGTGCCAGCAGCTTAGTGGCAGGGGAAGGCGAGCAGTACTTC.

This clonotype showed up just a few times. CDR3 amino acids: CAWSVPENTGELFF. The CDR3 DNA reads TGTGCCTGGAGTGTACCCGAGAACACCGGGGAGCTGTTTTTT. V and J are TRBV30 and TRBJ2-2; D remains ambiguous. V gave up 0 bases and J gave up 1 base, with 6 bases separating them. CDR1 is GTSNPN, CDR2 SVGIG, per germline (reference sequence). The CDR3 spans 14 residues.

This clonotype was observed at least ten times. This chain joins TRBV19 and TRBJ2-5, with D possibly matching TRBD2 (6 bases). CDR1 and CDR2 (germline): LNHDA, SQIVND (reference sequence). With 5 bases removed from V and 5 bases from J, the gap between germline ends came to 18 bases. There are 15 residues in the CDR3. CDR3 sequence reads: CASSPRVGGRETQYF. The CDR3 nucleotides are TGTGCCAGTAGTCCACGAGTCGGAGGGCGCGAGACCCAGTACTTC.

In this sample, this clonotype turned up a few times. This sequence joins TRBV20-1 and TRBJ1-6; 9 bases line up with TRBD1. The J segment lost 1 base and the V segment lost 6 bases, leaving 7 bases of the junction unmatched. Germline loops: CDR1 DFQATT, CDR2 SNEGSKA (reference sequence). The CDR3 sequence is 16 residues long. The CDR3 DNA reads TGCAGTGCATACCGGGACAGGGCTTCCTATAATTCACCCCTCCACTTT. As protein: CSAYRDRASYNSPLHF.

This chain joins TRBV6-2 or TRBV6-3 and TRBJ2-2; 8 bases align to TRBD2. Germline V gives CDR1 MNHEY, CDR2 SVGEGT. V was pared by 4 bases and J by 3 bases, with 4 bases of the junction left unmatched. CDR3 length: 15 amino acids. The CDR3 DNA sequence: TGTGCCAGCAGTTCGGGACTAGAGTACACCGGGGAGCTGTTTTTT. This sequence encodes CASSSGLEYTGELFF.